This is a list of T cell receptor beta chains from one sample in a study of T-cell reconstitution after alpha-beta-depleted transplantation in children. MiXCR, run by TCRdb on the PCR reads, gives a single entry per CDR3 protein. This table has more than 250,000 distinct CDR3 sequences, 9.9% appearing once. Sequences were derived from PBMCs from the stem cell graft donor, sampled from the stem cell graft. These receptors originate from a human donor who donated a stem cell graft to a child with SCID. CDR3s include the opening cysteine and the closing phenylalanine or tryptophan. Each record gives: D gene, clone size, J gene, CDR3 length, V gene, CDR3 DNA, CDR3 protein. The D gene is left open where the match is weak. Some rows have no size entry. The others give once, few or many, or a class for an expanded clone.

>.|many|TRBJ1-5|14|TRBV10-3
TGTGCCATCAGTGAGGGGGCAGAATATCAGCCCCAGCATTTT
CAISEGAEYQPQHF
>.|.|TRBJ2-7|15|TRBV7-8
TGTGCCAGCAACCCTTTTTTAGACAGGTTGGAGGAGCAGTACTTC
CASNPFLDRLEEQYF
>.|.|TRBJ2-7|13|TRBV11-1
TGTGCCAGCAGCTTTCCCGCCGGCTACGAGCAGTACTTC
CASSFPAGYEQYF
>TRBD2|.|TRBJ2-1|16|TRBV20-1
TGCAGTGCCCGCGCCGGGTTAGCGGGGGTGTACAGTGAGCAGTTCTTC
CSARAGLAGVYSEQFF
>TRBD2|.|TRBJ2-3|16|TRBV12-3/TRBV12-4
TGTGCCAGCAGCCGGAGGCGGGGGGGCATCACAGATACGCAGTATTTT
CASSRRRGGITDTQYF
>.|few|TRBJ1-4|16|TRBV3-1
TGTGCCAGCAGACCGTCGGACGGAGCAACTAATGAAAAACTGTTTTTT
CASRPSDGATNEKLFF
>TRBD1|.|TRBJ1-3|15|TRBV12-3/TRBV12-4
TGTGCCAGCCGGGACAGGGGTACCTCTGGAAACACCATATATTTT
CASRDRGTSGNTIYF
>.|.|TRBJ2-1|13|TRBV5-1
TGCGCCAGCATCGGGACCACCGACAATGAGCAGTTCTTC
CASIGTTDNEQFF
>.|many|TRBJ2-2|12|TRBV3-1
TGTGCCAGCAGCTCCCGGACAGGGGAGCTGTTTTTT
CASSSRTGELFF
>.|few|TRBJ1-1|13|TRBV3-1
TGTGCCAGCAGCCAAGGGGTAGGACGGCAAGCTTTCTTT
CASSQGVGRQAFF
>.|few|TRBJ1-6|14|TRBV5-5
TGTGCCAGCAGCTTCGGTGGAGTGAATTCACCCCTCCACTTT
CASSFGGVNSPLHF
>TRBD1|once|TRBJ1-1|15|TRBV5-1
TGCGCCAGCAGCTTGGAGGGACAGATTAACACTGAAGCTTTCTTT
CASSLEGQINTEAFF
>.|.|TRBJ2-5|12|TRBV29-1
TGCAGCGTTGATGAATTGGCGGGGACCCAGTACTTC
CSVDELAGTQYF
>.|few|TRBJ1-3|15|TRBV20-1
TGCAGTGCTAGACCCTCGGGGTCCTCTGGAAACACCATATATTTT
CSARPSGSSGNTIYF
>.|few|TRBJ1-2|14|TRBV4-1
TGCGCCAGCAGCCAAGCGACAGCCTTCTATGGCTACACCTTC
CASSQATAFYGYTF
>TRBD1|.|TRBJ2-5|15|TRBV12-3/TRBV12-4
TGTGCCAGCAGTATCTCCGGAGGACAGGGGGGGACCCAGTACTTC
CASSISGGQGGTQYF
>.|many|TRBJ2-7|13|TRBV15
TGTGCCACCAGCAGACTTTCAGGCTACGAGCAGTACTTC
CATSRLSGYEQYF
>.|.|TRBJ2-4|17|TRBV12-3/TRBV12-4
TGTGCCAGCAGTTTACGCGGGACCCCCTTAGCCAAAAACATTCAGTACTTC
CASSLRGTPLAKNIQYF
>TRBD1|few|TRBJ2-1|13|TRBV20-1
TGCAGTGCTAGCCGCCTGACAGGGTATGAGCAGTTCTTC
CSASRLTGYEQFF
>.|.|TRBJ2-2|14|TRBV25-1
TGTGCCAGCACCCGAGACACGAACACCGGGGAGCTGTTTTTT
CASTRDTNTGELFF
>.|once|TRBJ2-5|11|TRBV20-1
TGCAGTGCTCGGACTGCAGAGACCCAGTACTTC
CSARTAETQYF
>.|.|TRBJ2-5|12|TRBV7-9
TGTGCCAGCAGATTACCTGGAGAGACCCAGTGCTTC
CASRLPGETQCF
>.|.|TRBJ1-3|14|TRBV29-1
TGCAGCGTTGGGGAAGACCTCTCTGGAAACACCATATATTTT
CSVGEDLSGNTIYF
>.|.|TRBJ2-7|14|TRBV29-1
TGCAGCGTTGCCCCGACCGGGTCACCCTACGAGCAGTACTTC
CSVAPTGSPYEQYF
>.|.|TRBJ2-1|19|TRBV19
TGTGCCAGTAGTATAGATCTCCTTGGGGGGCATAGGTCCTACAATGAGCAGTTCTTC
CASSIDLLGGHRSYNEQFF
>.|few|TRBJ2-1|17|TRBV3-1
TGTGCCAGCAGCCAAGATCATCAGGGGGGGGGTTACAATGAGCAGTTCTTC
CASSQDHQGGGYNEQFF
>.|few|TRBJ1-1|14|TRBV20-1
TGCAGTGCTAGAAGGGAGAACTCGAACACTGAAGCTTTCTTT
CSARRENSNTEAFF
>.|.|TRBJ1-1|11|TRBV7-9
TGTGCCAGCGCCCGAAAGTCTGAAGCTTTCTTT
CASARKSEAFF
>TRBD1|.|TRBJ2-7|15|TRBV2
TGTGCCAGCAGTTGGGACCGGGACAGCTCCTACGAGCAGTACTTC
CASSWDRDSSYEQYF
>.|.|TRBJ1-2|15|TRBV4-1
TGCGCCAGCAGCCAAGATCAACAGGGTCACTATGGCTACACCTTC
CASSQDQQGHYGYTF
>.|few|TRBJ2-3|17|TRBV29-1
TGCAGCGTTGAAGACGGGGCGCCAGGGGGGGGCACAGATACGCAGTATTTT
CSVEDGAPGGGTDTQYF
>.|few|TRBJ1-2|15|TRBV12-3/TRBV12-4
TGTGCCAGCAGTCCCCTACAGGGCCCCAACTATGGCTACACCTTC
CASSPLQGPNYGYTF
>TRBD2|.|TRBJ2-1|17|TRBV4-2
TGTGCCAGCAGCCAGGAGGCCGGGGGGTTCTCCTACAATGAGCAGTTCTTC
CASSQEAGGFSYNEQFF
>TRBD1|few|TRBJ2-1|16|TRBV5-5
TGTGCCAGCAGCCAGACAGGGTCTACCAGTTTTTATGAGCAGTTCTTC
CASSQTGSTSFYEQFF
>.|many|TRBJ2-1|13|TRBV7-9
TGTGCCAGCAGCTTAGGCAGCCACAATGAGCAGTTCTTC
CASSLGSHNEQFF
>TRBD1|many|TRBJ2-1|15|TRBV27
TGTGCCAGCAGTTTACACCAGGACAGGGATAATGAGCAGTTCTTC
CASSLHQDRDNEQFF
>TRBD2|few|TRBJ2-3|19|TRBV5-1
TGCGCCAGCAGCCAACAGTTGAGGGTTAGCGGGGGGGCCGCAGATACGCAGTATTTT
CASSQQLRVSGGAADTQYF
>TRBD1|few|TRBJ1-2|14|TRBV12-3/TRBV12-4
TGTGCCAGCATCCCCCGGGACAGGGGACATGGCTACACCTTC
CASIPRDRGHGYTF
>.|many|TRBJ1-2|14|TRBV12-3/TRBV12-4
TGTGCCAGCAGTCTTATTCGGGACCCCTATGGCTACACCTTC
CASSLIRDPYGYTF
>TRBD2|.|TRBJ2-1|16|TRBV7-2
TGTGCCAGCAGTCAACCCGGGACTAGCGGGGACCGTGAGCAGTTCTTC
CASSQPGTSGDREQFF
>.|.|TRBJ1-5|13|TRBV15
TGTGCCACCAGGGCAGATAGCAATCAGCCCCAGCATTTT
CATRADSNQPQHF
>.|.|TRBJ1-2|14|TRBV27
TGTGCCAGCAGCCCATCCCCCGGGTTACATGGCTACACCTTC
CASSPSPGLHGYTF
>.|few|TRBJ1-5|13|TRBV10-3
TGTGCCATCGGTTGGACAGTCAATCAGCCCCAGCATTTT
CAIGWTVNQPQHF
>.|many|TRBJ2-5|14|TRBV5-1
TGCGCCAGCAGCTTTTTCGACAGTCAAGAGACCCAGTACTTC
CASSFFDSQETQYF
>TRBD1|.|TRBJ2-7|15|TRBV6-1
TGTGCCAGCAGTAGGGTAGGACAGGATCTCTACGAGCAGTACTTC
CASSRVGQDLYEQYF
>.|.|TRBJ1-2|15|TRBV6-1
TGTGCCAGCAGCCGCAACAGGGATGCTAACTATGGCTACACCTTC
CASSRNRDANYGYTF
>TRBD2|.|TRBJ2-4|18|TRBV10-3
TGTGCCATCAGTGAGTACAGCGGGGCAGTTGGTGGCAAAAACATTCAGTACTTC
CAISEYSGAVGGKNIQYF
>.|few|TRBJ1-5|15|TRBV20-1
TGCAGTGCTAGAGATCGGGGACGGCACAATCAGCCCCAGCATTTT
CSARDRGRHNQPQHF
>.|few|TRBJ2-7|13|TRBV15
TGTGCCACCAGCAGAGATCAGGCCCACGAGCAGTACTTC
CATSRDQAHEQYF